This is a list of T cell receptor beta chains from one sample in a study of T-cell reconstitution after alpha-beta-depleted transplantation in children. TCRdb reanalysed the PCR reads using MiXCR and keeps one entry per CDR3 protein. The profile shows over 200,000 distinct CDR3 sequences, approximately 11% of them singletons. Sequences were derived from PBMCs, sampled before TCRalphabeta/CD19-depleted stem cell transplant. These receptors were obtained from a child in the first two years of life with acute myeloid leukemia, due to receive a stem cell transplant. Both conserved end residues are part of each CDR3. Fields, in order: V gene, D gene, clone size, J gene, CDR3 protein, CDR3 DNA. A D gene is named only where the DNA matches it firmly. Part of the rows lack a size; the others show once, few, many or a class for expanded clones.

TRBV5-5	NA	many	TRBJ2-5	CASSLGSGQETQYF	TGTGCCAGCAGCTTGGGGTCAGGGCAAGAGACCCAGTACTTC
TRBV14	NA	many	TRBJ2-1	CASSQIQAYPYNEQFF	TGTGCCAGCAGCCAAATACAGGCCTATCCCTACAATGAGCAGTTCTTC
TRBV3-1	NA	many	TRBJ1-2	CASSQDGYGYTF	TGTGCCAGCAGCCAAGATGGCTATGGCTACACCTTC
TRBV19	NA	NA	TRBJ1-1	CASILKGGTAFF	TGTGCCAGTATCCTGAAGGGAGGGACGGCTTTCTTT
TRBV5-4	TRBD2	NA	TRBJ2-1	CASSLERLADYNEQFF	TGTGCCAGCAGCTTGGAGAGGCTAGCGGATTACAATGAGCAGTTCTTC
TRBV9	NA	many	TRBJ2-3	CASSPGIDTQYF	TGTGCCAGCAGCCCAGGAATCGATACGCAGTATTTT
TRBV20-1	NA	many	TRBJ1-4	CSAREPIIGEKLFF	TGCAGTGCTAGAGAGCCAATCATTGGTGAAAAACTGTTTTTT
TRBV10-2	NA	few	TRBJ2-7	CASKRERTSYEQYF	TGCGCCAGCAAAAGGGAGCGGACCTCCTACGAGCAGTACTTC
TRBV5-1	TRBD1	many	TRBJ1-5	CASRGQGSNQPQHF	TGCGCCAGCAGGGGACAGGGGTCCAATCAGCCCCAGCATTTT
TRBV20-1	NA	many	TRBJ2-1	CSASGWERYNEQFF	TGCAGTGCTAGTGGGTGGGAAAGGTACAATGAGCAGTTCTTC
TRBV29-1	TRBD1	many	TRBJ1-1	CSVQRGRGNTEAFF	TGCAGCGTCCAAAGGGGGCGCGGGAACACTGAAGCTTTCTTT
TRBV20-1	TRBD2	NA	TRBJ2-5	CSAGLAGGRGETQYF	TGCAGTGCCGGACTAGCGGGAGGTCGGGGAGAGACCCAGTACTTC
TRBV27	NA	many	TRBJ1-1	CASISDRNTEAFF	TGTGCCAGCATCTCGGACCGGAACACTGAAGCTTTCTTT
TRBV28	TRBD2	many	TRBJ2-7	CASSPGGTREYEQYF	TGTGCCAGCAGTCCCGGTGGGACTAGAGAGTACGAGCAGTACTTC
TRBV29-1	TRBD1	many	TRBJ2-1	CSVDRGPSSYNEQFF	TGCAGCGTTGATAGGGGGCCAAGCTCCTACAATGAGCAGTTCTTC
TRBV20-1	NA	many	TRBJ1-1	CSASPQGRQSTEAFF	TGCAGTGCTAGCCCCCAGGGGCGCCAGAGCACTGAAGCTTTCTTT
TRBV5-6	TRBD2	many	TRBJ2-1	CASSSPGLAGYNEQFF	TGTGCCAGCAGCAGCCCTGGACTAGCGGGCTACAATGAGCAGTTCTTC
TRBV28	NA	many	TRBJ2-7	CASSSGLLPYEQYF	TGTGCCAGCAGTTCCGGATTACTTCCCTACGAGCAGTACTTC
TRBV7-9	NA	many	TRBJ1-2	CASSPPTGPFYGYTF	TGTGCCAGCAGCCCCCCCACGGGTCCTTTCTATGGCTACACCTTC
TRBV5-5	TRBD2	NA	TRBJ2-3	CASSLGDYRATDTQYF	TGTGCCAGCAGCTTGGGGGACTACCGTGCGACGGATACGCAGTATTTT
TRBV11-3	NA	NA	TRBJ2-1	CASSLEGVPYNKQFF	TGTGCCAGCAGCTTAGAGGGGGTCCCCTACAATAAGCAGTTCTTC
TRBV29-1	NA	many	TRBJ1-1	CSVSPMNTEAFF	TGCAGCGTTTCGCCCATGAACACTGAAGCTTTCTTT